These 13 T cell receptor beta chains share one sample of origin, sequenced in a study of T cells in Graves' hyperthyroidism and ophthalmopathy. Authors of the study amplified TCR beta CDR3 regions from RNA transcripts. HTBI primers were used for first-round RT-PCR of the TCR CDR3. TCRdb redid the calling of the multiplex PCR reads with MiXCR, one entry per CDR3 protein. Of some 560,000 distinct CDR3 sequences in the sample, 12% to 15% were seen once. The sequenced sample was blood. Receptors originate from a woman in her 40s with Graves' hyperthyroidism.

The V call is TRBV19, the J call TRBJ2-7; no clear D. Germline V gene sequence: CDR1 LNHDA, CDR2 SQIVND (reference sequence). V was clipped by 0 bases and J by 0 bases, with 12 bases between them. The CDR3 has 16 residues. CDR3 residues: CASSIDVPRSSYEQYF. In nucleotides, the CDR3 is TGTGCCAGTAGTATAGACGTACCCAGGAGCTCCTACGAGCAGTACTTC.

About this clonotype: A much bigger clone sits one base away, suggesting this may be a read error. The rearrangement uses TRBV7-2 and TRBJ2-1, with D hard to call. Germline V gene data show CDR1 as SGHTA and CDR2 as FQGNSA. V gave up 2 bases and J gave up 4 bases, with 9 bases separating them. The CDR3 has 14 residues. The CDR3 nucleotides read TGTGCCAGCAGCTTAAATAGGGCATACAATGAGCAGTTCTTC. It encodes CASSLNRAYNEQFF.

The table lists this clonotype with many counts. The chain links TRBV9 to TRBJ2-7; 7 bases match TRBD1. In germline, CDR1 is SGDLS, CDR2 YYNGEE. The CDR3 extends over 14 amino acids. V shed 3 bases, J shed 6 bases, and the junction held 9 bases outside the gene matches. DNA of the CDR3: TGTGCCAGCAGCGGGACAGGAACTTCGGGCGAGCAGTACTTC. It translates to CASSGTGTSGEQYF.

This clonotype was observed a handful of times. The chain recombines TRBV28 with TRBJ1-5; 8 nucleotides agree with TRBD1. The trim removed 3 bases at V and 6 bases at J, leaving 16 bases unmatched. The CDR3 spans 18 residues. The V gene's germline CDR1 is MDHEN and CDR2 SYDVKM. The CDR3 here is CASSFTAGGRSYIQPQHF. The CDR3, as DNA: TGTGCCAGCAGTTTTACAGCAGGGGGCAGGTCTTACATTCAGCCCCAGCATTTT.

This clonotype was seen only a few times. The J gene is TRBJ2-1, the V gene TRBV19; 9 bases are shared with TRBD2. Germline CDR1 LNHDA, CDR2 SQIVND (reference sequence). The CDR3 spans 16 residues. Trimming took 6 bases from V and 7 from J; bases not matched to a gene: 13. The CDR3 DNA follows: TGTGCCAGTAGGCCCCTTCCTGGTAGCGGGAGAAATGAGCAGTTCTTC. Its protein product is CASRPLPGSGRNEQFF.

This clonotype was picked up a small number of times. The chain employs TRBV28 and TRBJ1-1; 7 bases align to TRBD1. With V trimmed by 5 bases and J by 6 bases, 9 bases remained unmatched. The CDR3 totals 14 residues. CDR1 and CDR2 (germline): MDHEN, SYDVKM. Here the CDR3 reads CASSTATGPSEAFF. CDR3 in DNA: TGTGCCAGCAGTACCGCGACAGGGCCCTCTGAAGCTTTCTTT.

This clonotype appeared many times. This rearrangement joins TRBV3-1 to TRBJ1-1; D is undetermined. V was cut by 4 bases and J by 5 bases, with 11 bases left in between. The CDR3 is 13 residues long. The germline gives CDR1 LGHDT, CDR2 YNNKEL (reference sequence). CDR3 DNA: TGTGCCAGCAGCCCCCTGGACGGAACTGAAGCTTTCTTT. It is translated as CASSPLDGTEAFF.

This clonotype was seen many times. The gene calls are TRBV7-8 and TRBJ2-7; TRBD2 agrees at 9 bases. The CDR3 is 14 amino acids. Per the germline V gene, CDR1 is SGHVS and CDR2 is FQNEAQ. The J segment lost 7 bases and the V segment lost 5 bases, leaving 9 bases of the junction unmatched. The CDR3, as DNA: TGTGCCAGCAGCATGACTAGCGGATTTATGGAGCAGTACTTC. This encodes CASSMTSGFMEQYF.

The chain carries TRBV6-1 and TRBJ1-3, with D possibly TRBD1 on 5 matching bases. V was cut by 8 bases and J by 0 bases, with 11 bases left in between. CDR1 is MNHNS, CDR2 SASEGT, per germline. This CDR3 comprises 14 residues. DNA for the CDR3: TGTGCCAGCTTCCCGGGGGGCTCTGGAAACACCATATATTTT. Translation gives CASFPGGSGNTIYF.

This CDR3 reads CASSLFLAGADTQYF. In DNA form, the CDR3 reads TGTGCCAGCAGTTTATTCCTAGCGGGTGCAGATACGCAGTATTTT. This chain joins TRBV27 and TRBJ2-3, with TRBD2 identical over 8 bases. Trimming cost V 1 base and J 4 bases; bases outside gene matches: 4. This CDR3 spans 15 amino acids. Germline lookup yields CDR1 MNHEY and CDR2 SMNVEV (reference sequence).

This clonotype was recorded at least ten times. This sequence joins TRBV5-6 and TRBJ2-2; the D gene could be TRBD1 or TRBD2 (5 bases each). V lost 4 bases to trimming and J lost 7 bases, with 11 bases between them. The CDR3 sequence is 13 residues long. Germline CDR1 and CDR2: SGHDT and YYEEEE. The CDR3 reads CASSLGASGELFF. DNA for the CDR3: TGTGCCAGCAGCCTCGGGGCGAGCGGGGAGCTGTTTTTT.

Points on this clonotype: One junction end disagrees with the germline gene, perhaps due to a read error. The chain couples TRBV7-2 to TRBJ2-7; TRBD2 matches 8 bases. Germline V gene data show CDR1 as SGHTA and CDR2 as FQGNSA. CDR3 size: 15 residues. CDR3 loop: CVSSSTSGLSYEQYF. CDR3 nucleotide sequence: TGTGTCAGCAGCTCTACTAGCGGCCTCTCCTACGAGCAGTACTTC. The complete variable domain, with remaining parts taken from reference TRBV7-2 and TRBJ2-7, reads GAGVSQSPSNKVTEKGKDVELRCDPISGHTALYWYRQSLGQGLEFLIYFQGNSAPDKSGLPSDRFSAERTGGSVSTLTIQRTQQEDSAVYLCVSSSTSGLSYEQYFGPGTRLTVT.

This chain links TRBV19 with TRBJ1-5, with D hard to call. V was clipped by 5 bases and J by 2 bases, with 16 bases between them. Germline-derived CDR1 and CDR2 are LNHDA and SQIVND (reference sequence). This CDR3 spans 16 amino acids. The chain's CDR3 is CASSLKRRAGNQPQHF. The CDR3 coding sequence is TGTGCCAGTAGTCTCAAGAGGAGGGCGGGCAATCAGCCCCAGCATTTT.